These 18 T cell receptor beta chains share one sample of origin, sequenced in a study of beta chain features in type 1 diabetes. What these receptors recognize is not known. Every bit of the isolated RNA underwent reverse transcription, so sequencing read expressed TCRB transcripts. The data were produced by immunoSEQ multiplex PCR, yet TCRdb's version contains in-frame clones alone and is incomplete. This table has 500,000 to 850,000 clones, 11% to 15% appearing once. The study's findings and limits: TCRB CDR3 length was moderately but significantly reduced in all four CD4+ subsets of Type 1 diabetes patients.

Sample: naive CD4+ T cells from blood. These TCRs come from a man in his late teens or twenties with type 1 diabetes.

This clone was counted a few times. The chain has TRBV30 and TRBJ2-1; no clear D gene. V lost 4 bases and J 5 bases, leaving 9 bases between the germline ends. Germline V gene data show CDR1 as GTSNPN and CDR2 as SVGIG (reference sequence). This CDR3 has 12 amino acids. CDR3 nucleotide sequence: TGTGCCTGGAACCGAGTGAACAATGAGCAGTTCTTC. It specifies CAWNRVNNEQFF. Full variable domain (outside the CDR3, taken from reference TRBV30 and TRBJ2-1): SQTIHQWPATLVQPVGSPLSLECTVEGTSNPNLYWYRQAAGRGLQLLFYSVGIGQISSEVPQNLSASRPQDRQFILSSKKLLLSDSGFYLCAWNRVNNEQFFGPGTRLTVL.

There are a few counts of this clone. The V gene is TRBV6-5, the J gene TRBJ2-3; 7 positions match TRBD2. The CDR3 loop spans 13 amino acids. Germline V gives CDR1 MNHEY, CDR2 SVGAGI. The trim removed 6 bases at V and 0 bases at J, leaving 0 bases unmatched. This chain's CDR3 is CASRGGSTDTQYF. As DNA, the CDR3 is TGTGCCAGCAGGGGAGGGAGCACAGATACGCAGTATTTT.

This clone was counted only a few times. The chain employs TRBV29-1 and TRBJ1-1; no reliable D call. CDR1 is SQVTM and CDR2 is ANQGSEA in the germline V gene. CDR3 length: 13 residues. Deletions cut 6 bases from V and 1 base from J, with 12 bases between. CDR3 amino acids: CSVVIYRNTEAFF. The CDR3 DNA sequence: TGCAGCGTGGTGATTTATCGGAACACTGAAGCTTTCTTT.

The chain couples TRBV6-5 to TRBJ2-5; a weak D match, TRBD1 (6 bases). The CDR3 totals 14 residues. CDR1 and CDR2 (germline): MNHEY, SVGAGI. V lost 5 bases and J 3 bases, leaving 13 bases between the germline ends. CDR3 in DNA: TGTGCCAGCAGTCCTCGGAGGACAGAAGAGACCCAGTACTTC. Residues: CASSPRRTEETQYF.

About this clone itself: This may come from a read error, since a much larger clone is one base off. The chain uses TRBV5-6 and TRBJ2-7; 7 positions agree with TRBD1. This CDR3 is 12 amino acids long. V was clipped by 2 bases and J by 4 bases; unmatched bases: 0. CDR1 is SGHDT, CDR2 YYEEEE, per germline. The CDR3 bases are TGTGCCAGCAGCTTACAGGGGTACGAGCAGTACTTC. Translating it yields CASSLQGYEQYF.

This chain joins TRBV19 and TRBJ2-2; maybe TRBD2 (5 bases). Germline V gene lookup returns CDR1 LNHDA and CDR2 SQIVND (reference sequence). CDR3 length: 14 residues. The ends were cut back, 6 bases at V and 2 bases at J, with 10 bases in the middle. The CDR3 loop is CASRGLLNTGELFF. The CDR3 nucleotides are TGTGCCAGTAGAGGACTCTTAAACACCGGGGAGCTGTTTTTT.

The chain recombines TRBV6-5 with TRBJ1-5; D gene uncertain. With 5 bases removed from V and 2 bases from J, the gap between germline ends came to 13 bases. The CDR3 consists of 15 residues. Germline CDR1 and CDR2: MNHEY and SVGAGI. The CDR3 DNA reads as TGTGCCAGCAGTCAAAAGGGCGGGGGCAATCAGCCCCAGCATTTT. This gives the protein CASSQKGGGNQPQHF.

The chain uses TRBV7-2 and TRBJ1-1; no clear D. Per the germline V gene, CDR1 is SGHTA and CDR2 is FQGNSA. The CDR3 consists of 12 residues. V lost 5 bases and J 8 bases, leaving 12 bases between the germline ends. Here the CDR3 reads CASSSQEQEAFF. Written as DNA, the CDR3 is TGTGCCAGCAGCAGTCAGGAGCAGGAAGCTTTCTTT.

The chain combines TRBV6-5 with TRBJ1-1; TRBD1 is a possible D gene (5 bases). The germline V gene encodes CDR1 MNHEY and CDR2 SVGAGI. The CDR3 is 14 residues long. V was clipped by 0 bases and J by 3 bases, with 8 bases between them. CDR3 DNA sequence: TGTGCCAGCAGTTACTCCCAGGGATACACTGAAGCTTTCTTT. Residues: CASSYSQGYTEAFF.

This clone was picked up a small number of times. This sequence joins TRBV5-4 and TRBJ2-1; tentatively, D is TRBD2 (6 bases). V was clipped by 4 bases and J by 9 bases, with 11 bases between them. The germline CDR1 and CDR2 sequences are SGHNT and YYREEE (reference sequence). The CDR3 is made up of 12 amino acids. The CDR3 bases are TGTGCCAGCAGCGCTCGGGACTTTGAGCAGTTCTTC. This sequence encodes CASSARDFEQFF.

This clone was observed a few times. The V call is TRBV7-9, the J call TRBJ2-7, with 9 bases identical to TRBD2. The CDR3 has 16 residues. The germline V gene encodes CDR1 SEHNR and CDR2 FQNEAQ (reference sequence). V lost 5 bases, J lost 5 bases, and 13 bases stayed unmatched. CDR3 nucleotide sequence: TGTGCCAGCAGCGTTCCTAACGCGGGAGGGCCCAACGAGCAGTACTTC. This sequence encodes CASSVPNAGGPNEQYF.

DNA of the CDR3: TGTGCCAGCAGCTTTACGAGGGAGCGGGCAGATACGCAGTATTTT. Translation gives CASSFTRERADTQYF. The genes are TRBV7-8 and TRBJ2-3, with D tentatively TRBD2 (6 bases). The length of the CDR3 is 15 residues. Trimming left V 3 bases short and J 4 bases short, with 14 bases between. Looked up from germline, CDR1 is SGHVS and CDR2 is FQNEAQ.

V gene TRBV30 combines with J gene TRBJ1-1; possibly TRBD1 for D (5 bases). V was trimmed by 1 base and J by 7 bases, leaving 16 bases between them. Germline V gene sequence: CDR1 GTSNPN, CDR2 SVGIG (reference sequence). This CDR3 contains 14 residues. CDR3 coding DNA: TGTGCCTGGAGTGCCCCGGACGGGACGGGTGAAGCTTTCTTT. It yields the protein CAWSAPDGTGEAFF.

Only a few counts were recorded for this clone. The V and J genes are TRBV5-1 and TRBJ2-2, with a tentative D call TRBD1 (5 bases). Trimming cost V 0 bases and J 1 base, with 16 bases left between them. The CDR3 is 18 amino acids. Germline V gene data show CDR1 as SGHRS and CDR2 as YFSETQ. In DNA form, the CDR3 reads TGCGCCAGCAGCTTGGGCATAAGCAGGGTCCGGAACACCGGGGAGCTGTTTTTT. This sequence encodes CASSLGISRVRNTGELFF. Supplemented by reference TRBV5-1 and TRBJ2-2, the full variable domain reads KAGVTQTPRYLIKTRGQQVTLSCSPISGHRSVSWYQQTPGQGLQFLFEYFSETQRNKGNFPGRFSGRQFSNSRSEMNVSTLELGDSALYLCASSLGISRVRNTGELFFGEGSRLTVL.

J is TRBJ2-7 and V is TRBV18, with D maybe TRBD1 (6 bases). V was clipped by 5 bases and J by 2 bases, with 16 bases between them. Germline assignment: CDR1 KGHSH and CDR2 LQKENI. This CDR3 has 15 amino acids. DNA for the CDR3: TGTGCCAGCTCAACCTGGACAGCTACCCCCTACGAGCAGTACTTC. It encodes CASSTWTATPYEQYF.

CDR3 DNA: TGCGCCAGCAGCCGGGACAGGGGAGGAGACTATGGCTACACCTTC. Translating it yields CASSRDRGGDYGYTF. The gene calls are TRBV4-3 and TRBJ1-2, with TRBD1 matching 10 bases. Germline CDR1 LGHNA, CDR2 YSLEER. The trim removed 4 bases at V and 3 bases at J, leaving 5 bases unmatched. The CDR3 is 15 amino acids.

J is TRBJ1-2 and V is TRBV18; no definite D call. The length of the CDR3 is 16 residues. Germline V gene data show CDR1 as KGHSH and CDR2 as LQKENI. Trimming removed 3 bases at V and 1 base at J, with 15 bases between. CDR3 amino acids: CASSPRGGPYNYGYTF. The CDR3 nucleotides are TGTGCCAGCTCACCCCGAGGAGGGCCCTATAACTATGGCTACACCTTC.

In this sample, this clone turned up a few times. The chain employs TRBV4-1 and TRBJ2-3; D tentatively reads TRBD1 or TRBD2 (5 bases each). Germline values: CDR1 MGHRA, CDR2 YSYEKL. The length of the CDR3 is 16 residues. The V end lost 5 bases, the J end lost 1 base, and 16 bases lay between the germline ends. CDR3 in amino acids: CASSYGTPARTDTQYF. CDR3 in DNA: TGCGCCAGCAGCTATGGGACCCCGGCTCGCACAGATACGCAGTATTTT.